This T cell receptor beta chain was recovered during a study of blood T cell repertoires in COVID-19. Whole-study context: From T cells, B-cell-depleted T cells, or PBMCs came the material, which was cDNA or gDNA.

Method: immunoSEQ multiplex PCR; TCRdb's copy keeps in-frame clones and lacks some. The sample yields some 150,000 clones, 65% to 90% seen once. The sample taken for sequencing was peripheral blood. The TCR comes from a woman aged 50 to 60 with acute or convalescent COVID-19.

CDR3 sequence reads: CASSWELGGHTNEKLFF. CDR3 bases: TGTGCCAGCAGTTGGGAGTTGGGCGGCCATACTAATGAAAAACTGTTTTTT. V gene TRBV6-2 or TRBV6-3 combines with J gene TRBJ1-4, with unresolved D. This CDR3 comprises 17 residues. V was trimmed by 4 bases and J by 2 bases, leaving 17 bases between them. CDR1 and CDR2 from the germline V gene are MNHEY and SVGEGT.